This passage covers 22 T cell receptor beta chains from one sample sequenced in a study of blood T cell repertoires in COVID-19. Clones were sequenced by immunoSEQ multiplex PCR, and TCRdb holds only the in-frame ones, with some missing. Among approximately 46,000 clones listed, about 88% were seen once. Sequenced material: peripheral blood. These receptor sequences come from a man in his 70s with active COVID-19.

J is TRBJ2-3 and V is TRBV7-9; 8 bases agree with TRBD2. V shed 5 bases and J 1 base; nucleotides not matched to a gene: 5. Germline CDR1 and CDR2: SEHNR and FQNEAQ (reference sequence). The CDR3 runs to 15 residues. CDR3 DNA: TGTGCCAGCAGCCCTCCCGGGGGGGGCACAGATACGCAGTATTTT. Amino acid sequence: CASSPPGGGTDTQYF.

A single count supports this clone. This chain joins TRBV6-5 and TRBJ1-2, with TRBD1 as a possible D gene (6 bases). This CDR3 comprises 14 residues. The ends were cut back, 6 bases at V and 5 bases at J, with 16 bases in the middle. Looked up from germline, CDR1 is MNHEY and CDR2 is SVGAGI. In nucleotides, the CDR3 is TGTGCCAGCAGCATTAGGACAGATGGATATGGCTACACCTTC. Its translation is CASSIRTDGYGYTF.

The V gene is TRBV11-2, the J gene TRBJ1-2, with D possibly TRBD1 on 5 matching bases. This CDR3 is built from 15 residues. The germline V gene has CDR1 SGHAT and CDR2 FQNNGV. V lost 1 base and J lost 2, with 11 bases in between. CDR3 nucleotide sequence: TGTGCCAGCAGCTTAGTCGGCAGGGCCAACTATGGCTACACCTTC. Protein product: CASSLVGRANYGYTF.

The chain uses TRBV19 and TRBJ2-7, with a tentative D call TRBD1 (5 bases). Germline V gene lookup returns CDR1 LNHDA and CDR2 SQIVND (reference sequence). The germline V and J ends were trimmed by 3 bases and 2 bases, with 11 bases remaining between them. This CDR3 region has 14 residues. The CDR3 loop reads CASSIAGLAYEQYF. Here the CDR3 DNA reads TGTGCCAGTAGTATCGCAGGGCTTGCCTACGAGCAGTACTTC.

V and J are TRBV28 and TRBJ1-4, with D possibly matching TRBD1 (6 bases). V lost 6 bases and J 8 bases, leaving 16 bases between the germline ends. Germline CDR1 and CDR2: MDHEN and SYDVKM. The CDR3 is 14 amino acids. The CDR3 sequence: CASRTQGQGEKLFF. The CDR3 bases are TGTGCCAGCAGAACCCAGGGGCAGGGAGAAAAACTGTTTTTT.

This chain links TRBV3-1 (or the pseudogene TRBV3-2) with TRBJ1-1; unclear D gene. Germline lookup yields CDR1 LGHDT and CDR2 YNNKEL (reference sequence). V was clipped by 0 bases and J by 4 bases, with 12 bases between them. The CDR3 sequence is 15 residues long. CDR3 residues: CASSQDEASFTEAFF. CDR3 bases: TGTGCCAGCAGCCAAGACGAGGCGTCGTTCACTGAAGCTTTCTTT.

Points on this clone: Other DNA sequences in the sample encode the same CDR3. The chain links TRBV7-8 to TRBJ2-3, with 11 bases identical to TRBD2. This CDR3 spans 16 amino acids. V shed 1 base and J 3 bases; nucleotides not matched to a gene: 3. Germline CDR1 SGHVS, CDR2 FQNEAQ. CDR3 sequence: CASSLELAGATDTQYF. The CDR3 bases are TGTGCCAGCAGCTTAGAACTAGCGGGGGCAACAGATACGCAGTATTTT.

The rearrangement links TRBV9 to TRBJ2-1; 8 positions match TRBD2. CDR3 length: 15 residues. Germline CDR1 SGDLS, CDR2 YYNGEE. Losses at the gene ends were 1 base for V and 3 bases for J; bases not matched to a gene: 3. The CDR3 spells CASSVSGTSYNEQFF. In nucleotides, the CDR3 is TGTGCCAGCAGCGTATCTGGGACTAGCTACAATGAGCAGTTCTTC.

This clone was counted between two and nine times. The V and J genes are TRBV7-2 and TRBJ1-3; perhaps TRBD1 as D (5 bases). The length of the CDR3 is 17 residues. V was shortened by 1 base and J by 6 bases, with 19 bases between the two germline ends. The germline gives CDR1 SGHTA, CDR2 FQGNSA. CDR3 in DNA: TGTGCCAGCAGCTTAGTGAGTCGGGGGAGGATTGTAAACACCATATATTTT. Its translation: CASSLVSRGRIVNTIYF.

The chain joins TRBV27 to TRBJ2-1; D is ambiguous. The CDR3 consists of 12 residues. V was trimmed by 3 bases and J by 6 bases, leaving 6 bases between them. CDR1 is MNHEY, CDR2 SMNVEV, per germline (reference sequence). As DNA, the CDR3 is TGTGCCAGCAGTTTCCGCGGCAATGAGCAGTTCTTC. Translation gives CASSFRGNEQFF.

V and J are TRBV5-4 and TRBJ2-3; 8 nucleotides agree with TRBD2. There are 16 residues in the CDR3. V shed 0 bases and J 3 bases; nucleotides not matched to a gene: 6. CDR1 is SGHNT, CDR2 YYREEE, per germline (reference sequence). DNA of the CDR3: TGTGCCAGCAGCTTGGTGGCGGGGGGCGAGACAGATACGCAGTATTTT. Translating gives CASSLVAGGETDTQYF.

This clone was counted only a few times. The chain recombines TRBV7-9 with TRBJ1-4; D possibly corresponds to TRBD1 (6 bases). This CDR3 contains 15 residues. Per the germline V gene, CDR1 is SEHNR and CDR2 is FQNEAQ (reference sequence). V lost 2 bases to trimming and J lost 6 bases, with 13 bases between them. DNA for the CDR3: TGTGCCAGCAGCTTAAAGAGGACAGAGGATGAAAAACTGTTTTTT. It codes for CASSLKRTEDEKLFF.

This chain joins TRBV7-9 and TRBJ1-2, with D uncertain. V was trimmed by 1 base and J by 13 bases, leaving 19 bases between them. The CDR3 runs 14 residues. Germline CDR1 and CDR2: SEHNR and FQNEAQ (reference sequence). In nucleotides, the CDR3 is TGTGCCAGCAGCTTAGGAGAGTGGGCGGGGATTGTCACCTTC. It specifies CASSLGEWAGIVTF. Based on the CDR3 plus reference TRBV7-9 and TRBJ1-2, the full variable domain is DTGVSQNPRHKITKRGQNVTFRCDPISEHNRLYWYRQTLGQGPEFLTYFQNEAQLEKSRLLSDRFSAERPKGSFSTLEIQRTEQGDSAMYLCASSLGEWAGIVTFGSGTRLTVV.

The rearrangement uses TRBV3-1 (or the pseudogene TRBV3-2) and TRBJ1-5; D not certain. This CDR3 has 17 residues. Germline V gene data show CDR1 as LGHDT and CDR2 as YNNKEL (reference sequence). V dropped 0 bases and J dropped 4 bases, with 16 bases sitting between them. The CDR3: CASSQDSAGLPNQPQHF. The CDR3 DNA follows: TGTGCCAGCAGCCAAGATTCGGCAGGCCTTCCGAATCAGCCCCAGCATTTT.

In the case of this clone: Other DNA variants within this sample encode the same CDR3. The rearrangement uses TRBV12-3 or TRBV12-4 and TRBJ2-5; D may be TRBD1 (6 bases). The CDR3 runs to 12 residues. Trimming removed 5 bases at V and 5 bases at J, with 9 bases between. CDR3 amino acids: CASSPQGETQYF. CDR3 coding DNA: TGTGCCAGCAGTCCCCAGGGGGAGACCCAGTACTTC.

This clone was detected only once. The chain recombines TRBV19 with TRBJ2-2; TRBD1 matches 8 bases. V dropped 6 bases and J dropped 3; count of bases not matched to a gene: 6. CDR1 LNHDA and CDR2 SQIVND come from the germline V gene (reference sequence). The CDR3 extends over 15 amino acids. In nucleotides, the CDR3 is TGTGCCAGTAGCAGGGGGCGTGGCTACACCGGGGAGCTGTTTTTT. Translated, it gives CASSRGRGYTGELFF.

This chain connects TRBV18 to TRBJ2-1, with TRBD2 as a possible D gene (5 bases). This CDR3 region has 13 residues. Germline V gene data show CDR1 as KGHSH and CDR2 as LQKENI. V lost 3 bases and J lost 2, with 5 bases in between. CDR3 protein: CASSPGTYNEQFF. For the CDR3, the DNA is TGTGCCAGCTCACCCGGGACCTACAATGAGCAGTTCTTC.

This clone appeared a single time. The chain is built from TRBV5-1 and TRBJ2-1; D might be TRBD1 or TRBD2, each matching 6 bases. The CDR3 has 14 amino acids. V was pared by 7 bases and J by 8 bases, with 19 bases between. CDR1 is SGHRS, CDR2 YFSETQ, per germline. CDR3 amino acids: CASRLGGKMDEQFF. The CDR3 DNA is TGCGCCAGCCGCCTGGGGGGCAAGATGGATGAGCAGTTCTTC. Full variable domain (missing parts from reference TRBV5-1 and TRBJ2-1): KAGVTQTPRYLIKTRGQQVTLSCSPISGHRSVSWYQQTPGQGLQFLFEYFSETQRNKGNFPGRFSGRQFSNSRSEMNVSTLELGDSALYLCASRLGGKMDEQFFGPGTRLTVL.

This clone was recorded a few times. The chain recombines TRBV2 with TRBJ2-1; TRBD2 aligns across 11 bases. Unmatched junction bases numbered 4, after V lost 4 bases and J lost 5 bases. The CDR3 consists of 15 residues. Germline values: CDR1 SNHLY, CDR2 FYNNEI. The CDR3 sequence is CASSGPSGGNNEQFF. CDR3 in DNA: TGTGCCAGCAGTGGCCCTAGCGGGGGGAACAATGAGCAGTTCTTC.

The chain is built from TRBV9 and TRBJ2-7, with D possibly TRBD2 on 5 matching bases. CDR3 length: 14 residues. The ends were cut back, 2 bases at V and 0 bases at J, with 9 bases in the middle. Germline CDR1 reads SGDLS; CDR2 reads YYNGEE. The CDR3 loop reads CASSVTGSSYEQYF. The CDR3 DNA follows: TGTGCCAGCAGCGTTACGGGAAGCTCCTACGAGCAGTACTTC.

This clone has just one count. The V and J genes are TRBV29-1 and TRBJ2-4; D may be TRBD2 (5 bases). The germline V gene has CDR1 SQVTM and CDR2 ANQGSEA. The CDR3 totals 13 residues. V lost 1 base and J lost 6, with 10 bases in between. In DNA, the CDR3 is TGCAGCGTTGAAGTAACAGCGGCAAACATTCAGTACTTC. This encodes CSVEVTAANIQYF.

J is TRBJ1-2 and V is TRBV7-6; 11 nucleotides line up with TRBD1. Germline trimming cut 5 bases from V and 2 bases from J; bases unmatched to any gene: 4. Germline assignment: CDR1 SGHVS and CDR2 FNYEAQ. The CDR3 sequence is 15 residues long. The CDR3 sequence is CASSIRDRGNYGYTF. The CDR3 bases are TGTGCCAGCAGCATCCGGGACAGGGGGAACTATGGCTACACCTTC.